This is a list of T cell receptor beta chains from one sample in a study of blood T cell repertoires in COVID-19. The protocol was immunoSEQ multiplex PCR, while the TCRdb copy is restricted to in-frame clones and leaves out a portion. This table holds over 85,000 clones, over 75% found once. Sequenced sample: peripheral blood. These TCRs come from a man aged 60 to 69 with acute or convalescent COVID-19. Each CDR3 is given with its conserved first and last residue. A D gene is named only where the DNA matches it firmly. Clone size, where shown, is once, few, many, or a class for clones that have expanded.

TRBV30,TRBJ1-2,NA,NA,CAWSVTDYGYTF,TGTGCCTGGAGTGTCACAGACTATGGCTACACCTTC
TRBV5-1,TRBJ1-2,NA,NA,CASSLGLYGYTF,TGCGCCAGCAGCTTGGGACTATATGGCTACACCTTC
TRBV30,TRBJ2-7,TRBD2,NA,CAWRGAGGHAYEQYF,TGTGCCTGGAGAGGAGCGGGGGGCCACGCCTACGAGCAGTACTTC
TRBV18,TRBJ1-1,TRBD1,NA,CASSPVRTGGKGVTEAFF,TGTGCCAGCTCACCCGTTAGGACAGGGGGCAAAGGGGTGACTGAAGCTTTCTTT
TRBV4-2,TRBJ2-6,NA,NA,CASSQGPHSGANVLTF,TGTGCCAGCAGCCAAGGGCCACACTCTGGGGCCAACGTCCTGACTTTC
TRBV29-1,TRBJ2-6,NA,NA,CSVQGRGANVLTF,TGCAGCGTGCAGGGCCGAGGGGCCAACGTCCTGACTTTC
TRBV12-5,TRBJ2-7,NA,NA,CASGLTPGVTKYF,TGTGCTAGTGGTTTGACACCCGGAGTCACTAAGTACTTC
TRBV9,TRBJ1-5,TRBD1,once,CASSVGAGGFQPQHF,TGTGCCAGCAGCGTAGGGGCAGGGGGGTTTCAGCCCCAGCATTTT
TRBV4-3,TRBJ2-2,NA,few,CASSQRPDGELFF,TGCGCCAGCAGCCAGAGGCCCGACGGGGAGCTGTTTTTT
TRBV7-3,TRBJ2-3,NA,NA,CASSFSAGADTQYF,TGTGCCAGCAGCTTTTCGGCAGGGGCAGATACGCAGTATTTT
TRBV4-1,TRBJ1-1,NA,NA,CASSQPRGRGMNTEAFF,TGCGCCAGCAGCCAGCCACGGGGCAGGGGTATGAACACTGAAGCTTTCTTT
TRBV5-1,TRBJ1-2,NA,NA,CASSLGQPNYGYTF,TGCGCCAGCAGCTTGGGACAGCCTAACTATGGCTACACCTTC
TRBV21-1,TRBJ2-2,NA,NA,CASSNGTSGKGTGELFF,TGTGCCAGCAGCAATGGGACTAGCGGGAAGGGCACCGGGGAGCTGTTTTTT
TRBV5-6,TRBJ2-2,NA,NA,CASSSQQVTGELFF,TGTGCCAGCAGCAGTCAGCAGGTCACCGGGGAGCTGTTTTTT
TRBV9,TRBJ2-7,TRBD2,NA,CASSPQGAGGYEQYF,TGTGCCAGCAGCCCACAGGGAGCGGGGGGCTACGAGCAGTACTTC
TRBV7-2,TRBJ1-6,NA,NA,CASSLEGYNSPLHF,TGTGCCAGCAGCCTAGAGGGGTATAATTCACCCCTCCACTTT
TRBV10-3,TRBJ2-2,NA,NA,CAITRVNTGELFF,TGTGCCATCACCAGGGTTAACACCGGGGAGCTGTTTTTT
TRBV6-4,TRBJ2-3,TRBD2,NA,CASSDSGSGADTQYF,TGTGCCAGCAGTGACTCCGGGAGCGGGGCAGATACGCAGTATTTT
TRBV5-1,TRBJ1-6,NA,NA,CASSAGEAGSPLHF,TGCGCCAGCAGCGCCGGGGAGGCCGGTTCACCCCTCCACTTT
TRBV11-2,TRBJ1-1,NA,NA,CASSLDQDVSEAFF,TGTGCCAGCAGCTTAGATCAGGATGTTTCTGAAGCTTTCTTT
TRBV5-1,TRBJ2-3,TRBD2,NA,CASSLASGAQYF,TGCGCCAGCAGCTTGGCGAGCGGGGCGCAGTATTTT